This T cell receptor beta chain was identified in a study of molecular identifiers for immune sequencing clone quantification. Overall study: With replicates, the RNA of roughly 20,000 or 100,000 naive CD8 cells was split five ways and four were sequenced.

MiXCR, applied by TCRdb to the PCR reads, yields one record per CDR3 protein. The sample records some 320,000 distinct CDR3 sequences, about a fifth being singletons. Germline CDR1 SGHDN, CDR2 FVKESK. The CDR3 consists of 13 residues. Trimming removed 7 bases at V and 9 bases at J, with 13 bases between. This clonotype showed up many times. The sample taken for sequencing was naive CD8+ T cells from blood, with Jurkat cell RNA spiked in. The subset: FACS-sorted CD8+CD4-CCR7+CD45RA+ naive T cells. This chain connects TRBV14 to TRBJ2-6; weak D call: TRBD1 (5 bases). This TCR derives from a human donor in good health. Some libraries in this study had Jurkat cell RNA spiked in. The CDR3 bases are TGTGCCAGCAAATTGGGGCAGATCAACGTCCTGACTTTC. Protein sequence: CASKLGQINVLTF.